A selection of T cell receptor beta chains follows, all from one sample in a study of blood T cell repertoires in COVID-19. The repertoire was sequenced with immunoSEQ multiplex PCR; TCRdb's copy has only in-frame clones and lacks some. The sample carries hundreds of thousands of clones, roughly nine tenths recorded once. Sequenced: peripheral blood. These receptor sequences come from a woman in her 30s with COVID-19, enrolled during active disease. The CDR3 runs from the conserved cysteine through the conserved F or W. D genes are given only for firm matches. Size values are once, few and many counts, or a class for expanded clones, and some rows have none.

V,D,size,J,CDR3,DNA
TRBV2,TRBD2,-,TRBJ2-3,CASSVPASGGGTSTDTQYF,TGTGCCAGCAGTGTCCCCGCTAGCGGGGGTGGAACTAGCACAGATACGCAGTATTTT
TRBV5-5,-,-,TRBJ1-4,CASSSDEKLFF,TGTGCCAGCAGCTCGGATGAAAAACTGTTTTTT
TRBV2,-,once,TRBJ1-2,CARPTGRGYGYTF,TGTGCCAGACCGACAGGAAGGGGCTATGGCTACACCTTC
TRBV9,-,-,TRBJ1-6,CASSVDSTNSPLHF,TGTGCCAGCAGCGTAGACAGCACCAATTCACCCCTCCACTTT
TRBV3-1/TRBV3-2,-,-,TRBJ2-3,CASSPQSQSSITDTQYF,TGTGCCAGCAGCCCACAGAGCCAGTCATCCATCACAGATACGCAGTATTTT
TRBV24-1,-,-,TRBJ1-2,CATSDSGVGYTF,TGTGCCACCAGTGATTCAGGGGTCGGCTACACCTTC
TRBV12-3/TRBV12-4,-,-,TRBJ1-5,CASTLGSQPQHF,TGTGCCAGCACCCTAGGTAGTCAGCCCCAGCATTTT
TRBV6-5,TRBD1,-,TRBJ1-2,CASSYQGASGYTF,TGTGCCAGCAGTTATCAGGGGGCCTCAGGCTACACCTTC
TRBV7-9,-,-,TRBJ1-1,CASSKQGNTEAFF,TGTGCCAGCTCCAAACAGGGGAACACTGAAGCTTTCTTT
TRBV5-1,-,-,TRBJ2-6,CASSLRSRASGANVLTF,TGCGCCAGCAGCTTGAGGAGCAGAGCCTCTGGGGCCAACGTCCTGACTTTC
TRBV5-1,TRBD1,-,TRBJ2-3,CASSDGQGLTDTQYF,TGCGCCAGCAGCGACGGACAGGGTCTCACAGATACGCAGTATTTT
TRBV7-2,-,-,TRBJ1-1,CASSLGPAGPYTEAFF,TGTGCCAGCAGCTTGGGGCCGGCCGGACCATACACTGAAGCTTTCTTT
TRBV19,-,-,TRBJ1-1,CASSVLMNTEAFF,TGTGCCAGTAGTGTGTTAATGAACACTGAAGCTTTCTTT
TRBV6-5,TRBD1,-,TRBJ2-7,CASMLATGGHYEQYF,TGTGCCAGCATGCTTGCCACAGGGGGGCACTACGAGCAGTACTTC
TRBV10-2,-,-,TRBJ1-1,CASSESSRIDEAFF,TGCGCCAGCAGTGAGTCCTCCAGGATTGATGAAGCTTTCTTT